This T cell receptor beta chain was sequenced during a study of cytomegalovirus exposure and HLA in healthy donors. General observations from the study: An analysis that came later showed most CMV-associated TCR beta chains appearing HLA-restricted.

The CDR3 has 11 residues. V was shortened by 7 bases and J by 0 bases, with 6 bases between the two germline ends. Per germline, CDR1 SQVTM and CDR2 ANQGSEA. The PCR used 60 Vbeta and 13 Jbeta primers. Using immunoSEQ multiplex PCR, the repertoire was profiled, and TCRdb retains in-frame clones only, with some absent. This table has some 130,000 clones, approximately 77% appearing once. A note on this clone: Its target is not known.

The specimen was PBMCs. The receptor's source is a man aged 25 to 40 in good health and CMV-seronegative. The V and J genes are TRBV29-1 and TRBJ1-1, with D uncertain. The CDR3 loop is CSAGMNTEAFF. Here the CDR3 DNA reads TGCAGCGCGGGGATGAACACTGAAGCTTTCTTT.